This entry describes one T cell receptor beta chain. This specimen comes from a study of T cell changes during pregnancy in multiple sclerosis. Germline V gene lookup returns CDR1 LNHDA and CDR2 SQIVND (reference sequence). This CDR3 comprises 13 residues. J lost 1 base, V lost 10 bases, and 5 bases had no gene match. TCRdb's copy holds only in-frame clones and misses some; the assay was immunoSEQ multiplex PCR. The sample has 40,000 to 45,000 clones, around 94% seen once. The genes are TRBV19 and TRBJ1-1; TRBD1 matches 8 bases. The sequence derives from a female donor with multiple sclerosis, enrolled in a pregnancy study. Sequencing was performed on peripheral blood. DNA for the CDR3: TGTGCCACCCAGGGGGCCGAGAACACTGAAGCTTTCTTT. Its protein is CATQGAENTEAFF.